The rows below give T cell receptor beta chains drawn from one sample of a study of shared clonotypes between healthy human individuals. Measured with immunoSEQ multiplex PCR; TCRdb has only the in-frame clones, and not every one. The repertoire includes fewer than 2.5 million clones, more than 85% of them detected once, and 0.36% sits in the top ten. The source material was naive CD4+ T cells from PBMCs. The receptors come from a man aged 18 to 30 in good health. Some clones in this sample may be carry-over from other donors' samples. Both conserved end residues are part of each CDR3. D genes are given only for firm matches. Clone sizes are given selectively: once, few, many, or a class where the clone is expanded.

>.|.|TRBJ1-1|TRBV6-5
TGTGCCAGCAGTTACTCTACTTTCCCGGGCGAGATTGGAGCTTTCTTT
CASSYSTFPGEIGAFF
>.|.|TRBJ2-3|TRBV14
TGTGCCAGCAGCCCCCTCGACCATTATACGCAGTATTTT
CASSPLDHYTQYF
>.|.|TRBJ2-7|TRBV27
TGTGCCAGCAGTTCTAAGGGGGGAACCTACGAGCAGTACTTC
CASSSKGGTYEQYF
>.|TRBD1|TRBJ2-7|TRBV2
TGTGCCAGCAGTGTAGGGACAGGATCCTACGAGCAGTACTTC
CASSVGTGSYEQYF
>few|.|TRBJ1-1|TRBV13
TGTGCCAGCAGCTCGCCAAGGGAAACTGAAGCTTTCTTT
CASSSPRETEAFF
>.|TRBD1|TRBJ1-5|TRBV19
TGTGCCACAGGGACAGGGATCAGCGTTCAGCCCCAGCATTTT
CATGTGISVQPQHF
>.|.|TRBJ1-2|TRBV25-1
TGTGCCAGCAGTGAGGGCGCCCTAGGGGGAGTCTATGGCTACACCTTC
CASSEGALGGVYGYTF
>.|TRBD1|TRBJ2-1|TRBV10-1
TGCGCCAGCAGTGATTTGAACTACAGGGGGGAGCAGTTCTTC
CASSDLNYRGEQFF
>.|TRBD2|TRBJ2-3|TRBV13
TGTGCCAGCAGCTTGAGACTAGCGGGACGGTCAGATACGCAGTATTTT
CASSLRLAGRSDTQYF
>.|.|TRBJ2-2|TRBV6-1
TGTGCCACCGAAGTTTTGACCTCGGGCACCGGGGAGCTGTTTTTT
CATEVLTSGTGELFF
>.|.|TRBJ2-7|TRBV9
TGTGCCAGCAGCGTAGACCCGGAGAGGGAGCAGTACTTC
CASSVDPEREQYF
>.|.|TRBJ1-2|TRBV29-1
TGCAGCGTTGAAGAGTCCAGGCAGGTCGGCGGCTACACCTTC
CSVEESRQVGGYTF
>few|.|TRBJ1-1|TRBV2
TGTGCCAGCAGCCGGGACGAAGCGAAGAACACTGAAGCTTTCTTT
CASSRDEAKNTEAFF
>.|.|TRBJ1-2|TRBV7-2
TGTGCCAGCAGCTTAGATGCGGGGGTGGATGGCTACACCTTC
CASSLDAGVDGYTF
>.|.|TRBJ2-7|TRBV29-1
TGCAGCGCCGGGTCTTCATCCTACGAGCAGTACTTC
CSAGSSSYEQYF
>.|TRBD1|TRBJ1-5|TRBV28
TGTGCCAGCAGTTACCCGGGACAGGGGAATCAGCCCCAGCATTTT
CASSYPGQGNQPQHF
>.|TRBD1|TRBJ2-1|TRBV5-1
TGCGCCAGCAGCCTATCCGGGACAGGGGCTGGAAGGACTTACAATGAGCAGTTCTTC
CASSLSGTGAGRTYNEQFF
>.|TRBD1|TRBJ1-1|TRBV7-9
TGTGCCAGCAGCAAACAGGGGGACACTGAAGCTTTCTTT
CASSKQGDTEAFF
>.|.|TRBJ2-2|TRBV19
TGTGCCAGTAGGCGGGCGGTAGCGAACACCGGGGAGCTGTTTTTT
CASRRAVANTGELFF
>.|TRBD1|TRBJ1-4|TRBV5-1
TGCGCCAGCAGCCGTGGGACAGGGGCTGAAAAACTGTTTTTT
CASSRGTGAEKLFF
>once|.|TRBJ1-5|TRBV2
.
CASILESGNQPQHF
>.|TRBD1|TRBJ2-2|TRBV5-1
TGCGCCAGCAGCTCCGAGACAGGGGGAACCGGGGAGCTGTTTTTT
CASSSETGGTGELFF
>.|.|TRBJ2-1|TRBV11-2
TGTGCCAGCAGCGAGCGACCGAGGACCGACAATGAGCAGTTCTTC
CASSERPRTDNEQFF
>.|.|TRBJ1-1|TRBV4-2
TGTGCCAGCGGTAAGAGGAACCCGGACGAAGCTTTCTTT
CASGKRNPDEAFF
>.|.|TRBJ1-1|TRBV28
TGTGCCAGCAGTTTACCGGGCCACAACACTGAAGCTTTCTTT
CASSLPGHNTEAFF
>.|.|TRBJ1-2|TRBV18
TGTGCCAGCACCCGCCGGTGGGTTGGAGATGGCTACACCTTC
CASTRRWVGDGYTF
>.|.|TRBJ1-2|TRBV7-9
TGTGCCAGCAGCTTAGGAGACGGCGGGGCCTATGGCTACACCTTC
CASSLGDGGAYGYTF
>once|TRBD1|TRBJ1-1|TRBV6-6
TGTGCCAGCAGTCGCCCCCCGGGACAGGGGGCGACTGAAGCTTTCTTT
CASSRPPGQGATEAFF
>.|.|TRBJ1-2|TRBV28
TGTGCCAGCAGGAAAGGGGGGGACGGCTATGGCTACACCTTC
CASRKGGDGYGYTF